The present entry profiles one TCR beta chain with its context. This specimen belongs to a study of neoadjuvant anti-PD-1 for oral cavity cancer. Clones were read by immunoSEQ multiplex PCR, and TCRdb kept only the in-frame ones, dropping some. The table lists around 12,000 clones, around 69% of them singletons. The TCR comes from a person aged 40 to 85 with oral cavity squamous cell carcinoma. This specimen consisted of PBMCs, obtained before nivolumab (anti-PD-1) treatment.

Here the CDR3 reads CASSSEVRSEQYF. The CDR3 nucleotides read TGTGCCAGCAGTTCAGAGGTCCGGAGTGAGCAGTACTTC. The chain joins TRBV7-3 to TRBJ2-7; D ambiguous. The CDR3 extends over 13 amino acids. Germline V CDR1 and CDR2: SGHTA, FQGTGA. Trimming left V 6 bases short and J 7 bases short, with 16 bases between.